Each of the 22 T cell receptor beta chains below was sequenced from the same sample in a study of control samples from healthy donors and cancer patients. The table came from immunoSEQ multiplex PCR; TCRdb's copy has only in-frame clones and leaves some out. Of roughly 170,000 clones listed, over 85% are singletons. What was sequenced was blood. The receptors originated from a man younger than 30 in good health.

The chain recombines TRBV2 with TRBJ1-5; D is possibly TRBD1 (6 bases). The CDR3 runs to 18 residues. V was clipped by 0 bases and J by 5 bases, with 20 bases between them. Germline loops: CDR1 SNHLY, CDR2 FYNNEI. The CDR3 DNA follows: TGTGCCAGCAGTGAAGCGCTTTTTTCACCCAGGGGATATCAGCCCCAGCATTTT. Residues: CASSEALFSPRGYQPQHF.

V is TRBV9 and J is TRBJ1-5, with no clear D. Trimming took 0 bases from V and 1 from J, leaving 5 bases between them. This CDR3 region has 14 residues. Germline V gene lookup returns CDR1 SGDLS and CDR2 YYNGEE. The CDR3 reads CASSVEGSNQPQHF. In DNA, the CDR3 is TGTGCCAGCAGCGTAGAAGGGAGCAATCAGCCCCAGCATTTT.

The chain carries TRBV6-1 and TRBJ2-5; 8 positions agree with TRBD2. V shed 2 bases, J shed 5 bases, and the junction held 10 bases outside the gene matches. CDR3 length: 16 amino acids. Germline V gene lookup returns CDR1 MNHNS and CDR2 SASEGT. In DNA, the CDR3 is TGTGCCAGCAGTGAATTGCCTAGCGGGCCTTTGGAGACCCAGTACTTC. Translating it yields CASSELPSGPLETQYF.

The chain employs TRBV7-3 and TRBJ2-1; tentative D call: TRBD1 (6 bases). The germline gives CDR1 SGHTA, CDR2 FQGTGA. The CDR3 has 13 amino acids. Trimming left V 2 bases short and J 5 bases short, with 7 bases between. The DNA of the CDR3 is TGTGCCAGCAGCTTAGACAGGCACAATGAGCAGTTCTTC. This translates into CASSLDRHNEQFF.

The chain employs TRBV23-1 and TRBJ2-6, with D unresolved. TRBV23-1 is classed as an ORF, of uncertain function. The ends were cut back, 7 bases at V and 0 bases at J, with 19 bases in the middle. CDR3 size: 18 residues. The CDR3 loop is CASIHQFSTVSGANVLTF. The DNA for the CDR3 is TGCGCCAGCATCCATCAGTTTTCGACCGTCTCTGGGGCCAACGTCCTGACTTTC.

The genes are TRBV3-1 (or the pseudogene TRBV3-2) and TRBJ1-1, with D maybe TRBD1 (6 bases). Germline CDR1 reads LGHDT; CDR2 reads YNNKEL (reference sequence). This CDR3 has 15 amino acids. Trimming cost V 4 bases and J 3 bases, with 15 bases left between them. CDR3 nucleotide sequence: TGTGCCAGCAGCCGTCATACAGGGTTTGACACTGAAGCTTTCTTT. Its protein product is CASSRHTGFDTEAFF.

The genes are TRBV2 and TRBJ2-7, with a tentative D call TRBD1 (5 bases). The length of the CDR3 is 11 residues. CDR1 SNHLY and CDR2 FYNNEI come from the germline V gene. V lost 11 bases, J lost 4 bases, and 12 bases lay in between. The CDR3 spells CAGTRAYEQYF. The CDR3 nucleotides read TGTGCCGGCACCAGGGCATACGAGCAGTACTTC.

The V gene is TRBV6-1, the J gene TRBJ2-7, with TRBD1 matching over 10 bases. Germline assignment: CDR1 MNHNS and CDR2 SASEGT. With V trimmed by 3 bases and J by 2 bases, 4 bases remained unmatched. The CDR3 sequence is 15 residues long. CDR3 sequence reads: CASSEAGTGAYEQYF. CDR3 nucleotide sequence: TGTGCCAGCAGTGAGGCCGGGACAGGGGCCTACGAGCAGTACTTC.

A single count supports this clone. The chain uses TRBV28 and TRBJ1-5, with a tentative D call TRBD1 (5 bases). The CDR3 spans 16 residues. CDR1 is MDHEN and CDR2 is SYDVKM in the germline V gene. V lost 2 bases, J lost 1 base, and 12 bases lay in between. The CDR3 loop is CASSLEKGKSNQPQHF. Written as DNA, the CDR3 is TGTGCCAGCAGTTTAGAAAAGGGGAAAAGCAATCAGCCCCAGCATTTT.

This chain uses TRBV24-1 with TRBJ1-5; the D is unclear. Germline V lookup: CDR1 KGHDR, CDR2 SFDVKD. The CDR3 runs 17 residues. V shed 5 bases and J shed 3 bases, with 19 bases lying between them. The CDR3 sequence: CATSVSKGQVINQPQHF. Written as DNA, the CDR3 is TGTGCCACCAGTGTTAGTAAAGGGCAGGTTATCAATCAGCCCCAGCATTTT.

Details on this clone: The same CDR3 arises from other DNA sequences in this sample as well. The chain recombines TRBV19 with TRBJ2-3, with 7 bases aligning to TRBD1. CDR1 and CDR2 (germline): LNHDA, SQIVND (reference sequence). J lost 2 bases, V lost 0 bases, and 5 bases had no gene match. The CDR3 has 16 amino acids. The CDR3 nucleotides are TGTGCCAGTAGTATAGAGGCAGGGGGTTCCACAGATACGCAGTATTTT. Its translation is CASSIEAGGSTDTQYF.

The V and J genes are TRBV7-9 and TRBJ1-3; the D gene is possibly TRBD1 (6 bases). Germline loops: CDR1 SEHNR, CDR2 FQNEAQ (reference sequence). CDR3 length: 16 residues. This chain's CDR3 is CASLTNPGQSGNTIYF. The CDR3 nucleotides read TGTGCATCCTTGACCAACCCGGGACAATCTGGAAACACCATATATTTT.

The V call is TRBV19, the J call TRBJ1-3; D is unresolved. The CDR3 loop spans 13 amino acids. CDR1 is LNHDA and CDR2 is SQIVND in the germline V gene (reference sequence). Deletions cut 7 bases from V and 0 bases from J, with 7 bases between. The CDR3 is CASNEGSGNTIYF. CDR3 in DNA: TGTGCCAGTAACGAAGGCTCTGGAAACACCATATATTTT.

The V and J genes are TRBV3-1 (or the pseudogene TRBV3-2) and TRBJ2-7; 10 bases match TRBD2. Germline V CDR1 and CDR2: LGHDT, YNNKEL (reference sequence). The CDR3 is 15 residues long. Trimming removed 4 bases from V and 4 bases from J; junction bases left unmatched: 7. The CDR3 protein is CASSPVLAGVYEQYF. The CDR3 nucleotides are TGTGCCAGCAGCCCCGTCCTAGCGGGGGTTTACGAGCAGTACTTC.

The rearrangement joins TRBV15 to TRBJ2-7; D is undetermined. This CDR3 has 13 amino acids. V was cut by 4 bases and J by 2 bases, with 9 bases left in between. CDR1 and CDR2 from the germline V gene are LNHNV and YYDKDF (reference sequence). The CDR3 spells CATSTGEPYEQYF. The CDR3 DNA sequence: TGTGCCACCAGCACAGGAGAACCCTACGAGCAGTACTTC.

This rearrangement joins TRBV5-4 to TRBJ2-5, with D possibly called TRBD1 or TRBD2 (5 bases each). CDR1 and CDR2 (germline): SGHNT, YYREEE (reference sequence). Trimming took off 4 bases at V and 4 bases at J, with 17 bases between the two ends. This CDR3 has 15 residues. CDR3 coding DNA: TGTGCCAGCAGCGATGCGCCCGTGGGGGTAGAGACCCAGTACTTC. Encoded protein: CASSDAPVGVETQYF.

This chain uses TRBV19 with TRBJ2-1, with 10 bases identical to TRBD1. Germline trimming cut 8 bases from V and 3 bases from J; bases unmatched to any gene: 4. This CDR3 region has 14 residues. Germline loops: CDR1 LNHDA, CDR2 SQIVND (reference sequence). The DNA for the CDR3 is TGTGCCAGTTCGGACAGGGGGATCTACAATGAGCAGTTCTTC. Its translation: CASSDRGIYNEQFF.

The chain links TRBV5-8 to TRBJ1-6; no clear D gene. The CDR3 loop spans 14 amino acids. V gave up 4 bases and J gave up 10 bases, with 15 bases separating them. In germline, CDR1 is SGHTS, CDR2 YDEGEE. CDR3 residues: CASSLQLRGSPLHF. CDR3 nucleotide sequence: TGTGCCAGCAGCCTGCAGCTTAGAGGATCACCCCTCCACTTT.

This chain links TRBV24-1 with TRBJ1-1; D might be TRBD1 (5 bases). The ends were cut back, 9 bases at V and 2 bases at J, with 9 bases in the middle. The CDR3 is made up of 12 amino acids. The germline CDR1 and CDR2 sequences are KGHDR and SFDVKD. Here the CDR3 DNA reads TGTGCCACCTGGGACGGCAACACTGAAGCTTTCTTT. Encoded protein: CATWDGNTEAFF.

DNA for the CDR3: TGTGCCAGCAGTGCCGACAGGGGGAACACTGAAGCTTTCTTT. Translated: CASSADRGNTEAFF. The chain joins TRBV6-4 to TRBJ1-1, with 8 nucleotides matching TRBD1. The germline V gene encodes CDR1 MRHNA and CDR2 SNTAGT. CDR3 length: 14 amino acids. V trimming: 4 bases; J trimming: 1 base; junction bases outside the gene matches: 2.

The genes are TRBV5-8 and TRBJ2-1; 7 bases agree with TRBD2. The CDR3 covers 13 residues. Germline values: CDR1 SGHTS, CDR2 YDEGEE. V lost 2 bases and J lost 7; bases outside the gene matches: 3. The CDR3 protein is CASSLGTKNEQFF. The CDR3 DNA reads TGTGCCAGCAGCTTAGGGACTAAGAATGAGCAGTTCTTC.

The V gene is TRBV7-2, the J gene TRBJ1-5; D may be TRBD1 (6 bases). V was cut by 2 bases and J by 3 bases, with 17 bases left in between. Germline CDR1 and CDR2: SGHTA and FQGNSA. This CDR3 is 17 amino acids long. As DNA, the CDR3 is TGTGCCAGCAGCTTACGAACAGGGATAACGGACAATCAGCCCCAGCATTTT. Translating gives CASSLRTGITDNQPQHF. The full variable domain, rest sourced from reference TRBV7-2 and TRBJ1-5, is GAGVSQSPSNKVTEKGKDVELRCDPISGHTALYWYRQSLGQGLEFLIYFQGNSAPDKSGLPSDRFSAERTGGSVSTLTIQRTQQEDSAVYLCASSLRTGITDNQPQHFGDGTRLSIL.